The source of this T cell receptor (beta chain) is a study of T cell responses to AZD1222 COVID-19 vaccine. Details on this clone: Its antigen is unidentified.

The V gene's germline CDR1 is LNHNV and CDR2 YYDKDF (reference sequence). With 4 bases clipped from V and 14 bases from J, the junction kept 9 bases outside the gene matches. The CDR3 has 15 residues. Clones were sequenced by immunoSEQ multiplex PCR, and TCRdb holds only the in-frame ones, with some missing. The sample yields approximately 150,000 clones, 93% seen once. Study-wide findings and caveats: Among spike-specific TCRs, nearly half reportedly target unmutated variant regions.

The clonotype originates from an adult in good health. This chain joins TRBV15 and TRBJ2-1; 15 bases line up with TRBD2. Sequencing used peripheral blood, obtained on day 0 of AZD1222 vaccination. The CDR3 loop reads CATSTRTSGGAVEFF. In DNA, the CDR3 is TGTGCCACCAGCACCCGGACTAGCGGGGGGGCCGTGGAGTTCTTC. Drawing the rest from reference TRBV15 and TRBJ2-1, the complete variable domain is DAMVIQNPRYQVTQFGKPVTLSCSQTLNHNVMYWYQQKSSQAPKLLFHYYDKDFNNEADTPDNFQSRRPNTSFCFLDIRSPGLGDTAMYLCATSTRTSGGAVEFFGPGTRLTVL.